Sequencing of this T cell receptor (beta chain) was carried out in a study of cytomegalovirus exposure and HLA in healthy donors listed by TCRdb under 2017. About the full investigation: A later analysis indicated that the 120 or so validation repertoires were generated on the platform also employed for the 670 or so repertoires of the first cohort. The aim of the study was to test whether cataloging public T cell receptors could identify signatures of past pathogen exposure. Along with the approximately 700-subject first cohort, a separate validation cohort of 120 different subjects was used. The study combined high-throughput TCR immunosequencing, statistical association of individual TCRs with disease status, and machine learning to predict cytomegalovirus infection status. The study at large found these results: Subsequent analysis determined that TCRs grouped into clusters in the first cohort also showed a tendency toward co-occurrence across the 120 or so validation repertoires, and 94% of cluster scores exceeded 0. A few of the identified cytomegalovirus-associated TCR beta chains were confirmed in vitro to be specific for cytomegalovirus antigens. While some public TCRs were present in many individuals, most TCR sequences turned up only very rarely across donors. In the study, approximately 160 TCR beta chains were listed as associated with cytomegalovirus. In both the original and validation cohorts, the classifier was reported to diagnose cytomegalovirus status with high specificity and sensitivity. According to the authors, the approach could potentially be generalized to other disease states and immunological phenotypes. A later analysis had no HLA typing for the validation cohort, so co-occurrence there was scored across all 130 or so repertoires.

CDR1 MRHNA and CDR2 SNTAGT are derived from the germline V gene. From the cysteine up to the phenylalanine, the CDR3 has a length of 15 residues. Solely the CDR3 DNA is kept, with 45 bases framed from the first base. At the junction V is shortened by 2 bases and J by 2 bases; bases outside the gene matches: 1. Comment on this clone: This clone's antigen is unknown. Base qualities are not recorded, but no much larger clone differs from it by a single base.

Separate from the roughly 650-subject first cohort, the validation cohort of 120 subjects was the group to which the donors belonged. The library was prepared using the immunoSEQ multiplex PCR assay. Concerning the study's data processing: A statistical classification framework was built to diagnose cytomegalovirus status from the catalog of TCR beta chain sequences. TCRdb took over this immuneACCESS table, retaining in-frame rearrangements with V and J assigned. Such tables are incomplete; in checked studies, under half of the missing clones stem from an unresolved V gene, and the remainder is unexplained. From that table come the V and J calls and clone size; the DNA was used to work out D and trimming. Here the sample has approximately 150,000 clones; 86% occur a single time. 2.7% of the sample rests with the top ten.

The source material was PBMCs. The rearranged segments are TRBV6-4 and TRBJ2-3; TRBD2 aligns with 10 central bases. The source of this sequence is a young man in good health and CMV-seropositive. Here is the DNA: TGTGCCAGCAGTGACAGCGGGGGGGCCACAGATACGCAGTATTTT. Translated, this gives CASSDSGGATDTQYF.